This passage covers 24 T cell receptor beta chains from one sample sequenced in a study of shared clonotypes between healthy human individuals. Some clones are missing from TCRdb's copy, which holds only in-frame ones; the method was immunoSEQ multiplex PCR. The sample lists around 980,000 clones, about 84% occurring once. The specimen was memory CD4+ T cells from PBMCs. Subset specified: CD45RA-negative fraction. The receptors here all came from a man aged 18 to 29 in good health. Some clones in this sample may be carry-over from other donors' samples.

The chain has TRBV19 and TRBJ2-3; D unresolved. This CDR3 comprises 13 residues. The V end lost 9 bases, the J end lost 6 bases, and 16 bases lay between the germline ends. The germline V gene encodes CDR1 LNHDA and CDR2 SQIVND (reference sequence). The CDR3 reads CASKPYTRDTQYF. In DNA form, the CDR3 reads TGTGCCAGCAAACCTTACACACGGGATACGCAGTATTTT.

V and J are TRBV7-9 and TRBJ1-1; no clear D gene. Trimming took off 2 bases at V and 5 bases at J, with 18 bases between the two ends. The germline V gene has CDR1 SEHNR and CDR2 FQNEAQ (reference sequence). The length of the CDR3 is 16 residues. In nucleotides, the CDR3 is TGTGCCAGCAGCTTAAGGACCATCACCCCGAAAACTGAAGCTTTCTTT. It translates to CASSLRTITPKTEAFF.

V is TRBV27 and J is TRBJ1-4, with D hard to call. V was trimmed by 4 bases and J by 8 bases, leaving 14 bases between them. CDR3 length: 14 amino acids. Looked up from germline, CDR1 is MNHEY and CDR2 is SMNVEV (reference sequence). CDR3: CASSSNDLGEKLFF. The CDR3 DNA reads as TGTGCCAGCAGTTCGAATGACTTAGGGGAAAAACTGTTTTTT.

The chain links TRBV28 to TRBJ2-4, with 8 bases fitting TRBD2. The V gene end was trimmed by 2 bases and the J gene end by 4 bases; junction bases not matched to a gene: 4. Germline V gene lookup returns CDR1 MDHEN and CDR2 SYDVKM. The CDR3 runs to 15 residues. The CDR3 is CASSLLQREKNIQYF. CDR3 coding DNA: TGTGCCAGCAGTTTACTCCAGCGGGAGAAAAACATTCAGTACTTC.

This clone was found once. V is TRBV7-9 and J is TRBJ1-2; D remains ambiguous. Trimming cost V 5 bases and J 8 bases, with 12 bases left between them. Germline V lookup: CDR1 SEHNR, CDR2 FQNEAQ (reference sequence). This CDR3 has 12 residues. Here the CDR3 DNA reads TGTGCCAGCAGCGCCAATTGGGGAGGCTACACCTTC. Translated: CASSANWGGYTF. The whole variable domain, filled in from reference TRBV7-9 and TRBJ1-2, reads DTGVSQNPRHKITKRGQNVTFRCDPISEHNRLYWYRQTLGQGPEFLTYFQNEAQLEKSRLLSDRFSAERPKGSFSTLEIQRTEQGDSAMYLCASSANWGGYTFGSGTRLTVV.

The chain employs TRBV28 and TRBJ2-2; maybe TRBD1 (5 bases). CDR1 MDHEN and CDR2 SYDVKM come from the germline V gene. This CDR3 region has 14 residues. Trimming stripped 11 bases from V and 1 base from J, with 14 bases between. The DNA for the CDR3 is TGTGCCGGGCAGGGTTCCCTGAACACCGGGGAGCTGTTTTTT. Translating gives CAGQGSLNTGELFF.

This clone was seen more than once but under ten times. This chain joins TRBV5-1 and TRBJ2-2; D unresolved. Germline V CDR1 and CDR2: SGHRS, YFSETQ. V lost 3 bases and J 6 bases, leaving 24 bases between the germline ends. The CDR3 runs 18 residues. In nucleotides, the CDR3 is TGCGCCAGCAGCTCTACCGAGTTCGGCTCCCATAAGGCCGGGGAGCTGTTTTTT. It specifies CASSSTEFGSHKAGELFF.

V is TRBV28 and J is TRBJ2-7, with D perhaps TRBD2 (6 bases). V lost 3 bases to trimming and J lost 4 bases, with 13 bases between them. Germline V CDR1 and CDR2: MDHEN, SYDVKM. This CDR3 has 14 amino acids. The CDR3 here is CASSLPGGLYEQYF. Written as DNA, the CDR3 is TGTGCCAGCAGTTTGCCCGGGGGTCTGTACGAGCAGTACTTC.

The rearrangement joins TRBV30 to TRBJ2-5, with D tentatively TRBD1 or TRBD2 (5 bases each). Germline V gene data show CDR1 as GTSNPN and CDR2 as SVGIG (reference sequence). CDR3 length: 14 amino acids. V was pared by 2 bases and J by 2 bases, with 12 bases between. The chain's CDR3 is CAWSLGPFQETQYF. CDR3 DNA: TGTGCCTGGAGTCTGGGACCCTTTCAAGAGACCCAGTACTTC. Together with reference TRBV30 and TRBJ2-5, the CDR3 gives the full variable domain: SQTIHQWPATLVQPVGSPLSLECTVEGTSNPNLYWYRQAAGRGLQLLFYSVGIGQISSEVPQNLSASRPQDRQFILSSKKLLLSDSGFYLCAWSLGPFQETQYFGPGTRLLVL.

This chain links TRBV5-1 with TRBJ2-5; 10 positions match TRBD2. V was clipped by 2 bases and J by 6 bases; unmatched bases: 13. Germline V gives CDR1 SGHRS, CDR2 YFSETQ. This CDR3 has 17 amino acids. The CDR3 sequence is CASSFGLAGAPGKTQYF. The CDR3 bases are TGCGCCAGCAGCTTTGGGCTAGCGGGAGCCCCGGGAAAGACCCAGTACTTC.

This clone was observed once. The chain joins TRBV5-4 to TRBJ2-3; tentative D call: TRBD1 (6 bases). CDR3 size: 15 residues. Germline assignment: CDR1 SGHNT and CDR2 YYREEE (reference sequence). V lost 3 bases to trimming and J lost 0 bases, with 11 bases between them. CDR3 region: CASSSKQGSTDTQYF. The CDR3 DNA reads TGTGCCAGCAGCTCCAAACAGGGCAGCACAGATACGCAGTATTTT.

This clone was picked up many times. The chain links TRBV28 to TRBJ1-2; D gene ambiguous. The CDR3 is 11 residues long. Germline V gives CDR1 MDHEN, CDR2 SYDVKM. Trimming stripped 0 bases from V and 6 bases from J, with 2 bases between. This CDR3 is CASSLWNGYTF. DNA of the CDR3: TGTGCCAGCAGTTTATGGAATGGCTACACCTTC.

The CDR3 DNA sequence: TGCGCCAGCAGCCCGGGTCGGGCCCTCACTAACTATGGCTACACCTTC. It specifies CASSPGRALTNYGYTF. This chain connects TRBV5-1 to TRBJ1-2; no clear D gene. The CDR3 is 16 residues long. CDR1 is SGHRS, CDR2 YFSETQ, per germline. Trimming took off 4 bases at V and 0 bases at J, with 16 bases between the two ends.

The count of this clone is one. The J gene is TRBJ1-2, the V gene TRBV11-2; weak D call: TRBD1 (5 bases). The CDR3 covers 13 residues. V dropped 4 bases and J dropped 1 base, with 7 bases sitting between them. Looked up from germline, CDR1 is SGHAT and CDR2 is FQNNGV. CDR3 loop: CASSWDRNYGYTF. Here the CDR3 DNA reads TGTGCCAGCAGCTGGGACCGTAACTATGGCTACACCTTC.

The chain couples TRBV27 to TRBJ1-4, with TRBD1 as a possible D gene (5 bases). Germline CDR1 MNHEY, CDR2 SMNVEV (reference sequence). CDR3 size: 20 residues. V was trimmed by 5 bases and J by 3 bases, leaving 28 bases between them. CDR3 sequence (DNA): TGTGCCAGCAGTCAACTATTAACCAGTGAGGGGACTCGAGCTAATGAAAAACTGTTTTTT. Protein sequence: CASSQLLTSEGTRANEKLFF. Using reference TRBV27 and TRBJ1-4 for the parts outside the CDR3, the full variable domain is EAQVTQNPRYLITVTGKKLTVTCSQNMNHEYMSWYRQDPGLGLRQIYYSMNVEVTDKGDVPEGYKVSRKEKRNFPLILESPSPNQTSLYFCASSQLLTSEGTRANEKLFFGSGTQLSVL.

The chain joins TRBV10-3 to TRBJ2-5; 12 bases fit TRBD2. The CDR3 spans 16 residues. CDR1 and CDR2 from the germline V gene are ENHRY and SYGVKD. J lost 3 bases, V lost 4 bases, and 6 bases had no gene match. CDR3 DNA: TGTGCCATCAGTGCCCAACTAGCGGGAGGCGAAGAGACCCAGTACTTC. Residues: CAISAQLAGGEETQYF.

The chain couples TRBV28 to TRBJ2-7; TRBD1 aligns across 9 bases. Germline CDR1 and CDR2: MDHEN and SYDVKM. V shed 6 bases and J 2 bases; nucleotides not matched to a gene: 20. The CDR3 loop spans 19 amino acids. The CDR3 reads CASSFYDRGFSSEAYEQYF. As DNA, the CDR3 is TGTGCCAGCAGCTTTTATGACAGGGGGTTTTCTTCGGAAGCCTACGAGCAGTACTTC.

This chain links TRBV4-3 with TRBJ2-5, with a tentative D call TRBD2 (6 bases). Trimming took off 4 bases at V and 3 bases at J, with 9 bases between the two ends. Germline CDR1 LGHNA, CDR2 YSLEER. The CDR3 consists of 13 residues. As DNA, the CDR3 is TGCGCCAGCAGCCTACAGCGGGAAGAGACCCAGTACTTC. Amino acids: CASSLQREETQYF.

The chain carries TRBV19 and TRBJ1-5; 9 positions match TRBD1. Germline V CDR1 and CDR2: LNHDA, SQIVND (reference sequence). Losses at the gene ends were 1 base for V and 4 bases for J; bases not matched to a gene: 5. This CDR3 spans 16 amino acids. The CDR3 DNA follows: TGTGCCAGTAGTATAGGGAAGGACAGGGGAAATCAGCCCCAGCATTTT. This sequence encodes CASSIGKDRGNQPQHF.

This chain uses TRBV2 with TRBJ1-2; maybe TRBD1 (6 bases). Looked up from germline, CDR1 is SNHLY and CDR2 is FYNNEI. V was clipped by 4 bases and J by 2 bases, with 14 bases between them. CDR3 length equals 15 residues. The CDR3 DNA follows: TGTGCCAGCAGTGTAACAGGGAAGGGGAACTATGGCTACACCTTC. It codes for CASSVTGKGNYGYTF.

This clone was found once. The chain uses TRBV6-1 and TRBJ2-7; D is uncertain. Germline V lookup: CDR1 MNHNS, CDR2 SASEGT. Trimming removed 0 bases at V and 2 bases at J, with 5 bases between. This CDR3 has 13 residues. CDR3 sequence (DNA): TGTGCCAGCAGTGAAGCGCCGACCTACGAGCAGTACTTC. It codes for CASSEAPTYEQYF.

The rearrangement links TRBV5-1 to TRBJ1-3; no definite D call. Trimming shortened V by 5 bases and J by 0 bases, and 9 bases separated the two germline ends. The CDR3 loop spans 14 amino acids. Per the germline V gene, CDR1 is SGHRS and CDR2 is YFSETQ. CDR3 coding DNA: TGCGCCAGCAGACTAGGTCTCTCTGGAAACACCATATATTTT. Translation gives CASRLGLSGNTIYF.

V gene TRBV2 combines with J gene TRBJ2-2; TRBD2 is a possible D gene (6 bases). The V gene lost 7 bases and the J gene lost 5 bases, with 17 bases spanning the gap. CDR1 is SNHLY and CDR2 is FYNNEI in the germline V gene. The CDR3 runs 15 residues. As DNA, the CDR3 is TGTGCCAGCACAAAGGAGGTTGCGGGGACCGGGGAGCTGTTTTTT. It encodes CASTKEVAGTGELFF. Looking up the rest from reference TRBV2 and TRBJ2-2 gives the full variable domain: EPEVTQTPSHQVTQMGQEVILRCVPISNHLYFYWYRQILGQKVEFLVSFYNNEISEKSEIFDDQFSVERPDGSNFTLKIRSTKLEDSAMYFCASTKEVAGTGELFFGEGSRLTVL.

The V gene is TRBV29-1, the J gene TRBJ1-2; 7 bases line up with TRBD1. Germline values: CDR1 SQVTM, CDR2 ANQGSEA. V shed 7 bases, J shed 3 bases, and the junction held 11 bases outside the gene matches. The CDR3 runs to 14 residues. CDR3 sequence reads: CSAHPAGGDYGYTF. The CDR3 DNA is TGCAGCGCCCACCCGGCAGGGGGGGACTATGGCTACACCTTC.